The sequence of this TCR beta chain was determined in a study of blood T cell repertoires in COVID-19. The overall study: Acute and convalescent COVID-19 specimens originated in the United States, Italy and Spain. The analysed material was cDNA or gDNA that came from T cells, B-cell-depleted T cells, or PBMCs.

In the original workflow: Estimation of nucleated cell counts was performed using reference gene primer amplification. Measured with immunoSEQ multiplex PCR; TCRdb has only the in-frame clones, and not every one. V and J calls and clone size are those listed in that table; D and trimming were worked out from the DNA. This sample has about 170,000 clones; around four fifths occur once, and the top ten carry approximately 8.1%. Germline V CDR1 and CDR2: SGHRS, YFSETQ. The ends were cut back, 5 bases at V and 5 bases at J, with 10 bases in the middle. The CDR3 has 13 residues. Seattle's enrolled individuals joined amid active infection and were then monitored longitudinally. In its sample, this clone was seen a few times.

The sequence was obtained from a woman older than 75 with COVID-19, enrolled during active disease. The V gene is TRBV5-1, the J gene TRBJ2-2; no definite D call. Sequencing input: peripheral blood. The DNA of the CDR3 is TGCGCCAGCAGGGTCCAGAGGACCGGGGAGCTGTTTTTT. It is translated as CASRVQRTGELFF.